The sample holds a few counts of the clone carrying this T cell receptor (beta chain). No antigen is known for it. The record originates from a study of T-cell reconstitution after alpha-beta-depleted transplantation in children. Findings and limits, study-wide: The study reportedly traced alpha-beta T cells about two months after transplant to several hundred expanded graft clones. Some patients' high day-60 TCRbeta diversity was attributed to recipient cells surviving conditioning. After one year, T-cell counts and TCRbeta diversity mostly came from new T cells.

The CDR3 spans 15 residues. V was pared by 6 bases and J by 0 bases, with 8 bases of the junction left unmatched. The germline V gene has CDR1 DFQATT and CDR2 SNEGSKA (reference sequence). Unique molecular identifiers tagged the TCRbeta library. Each CDR3 protein is one row after TCRdb ran MiXCR on the PCR reads. Of fewer than 550,000 distinct CDR3 sequences listed, about 16% are singletons. The specimen comprised PBMCs, mostly from graft donor cells, sampled 360 days after TCRalphabeta/CD19-depleted stem cell transplant. The genes are TRBV20-1 and TRBJ2-7; TRBD2 matches at 10 bases. This TCR came from a boy in the first two years of life who had a stem cell transplant for Wiskott-Aldrich syndrome, so the T cells may come from the graft donor. The CDR3 DNA follows: TGCAGTGCCAAAAGCGGGGGGGCCAGCTCCTACGAGCAGTACTTC. This gives the protein CSAKSGGASSYEQYF.